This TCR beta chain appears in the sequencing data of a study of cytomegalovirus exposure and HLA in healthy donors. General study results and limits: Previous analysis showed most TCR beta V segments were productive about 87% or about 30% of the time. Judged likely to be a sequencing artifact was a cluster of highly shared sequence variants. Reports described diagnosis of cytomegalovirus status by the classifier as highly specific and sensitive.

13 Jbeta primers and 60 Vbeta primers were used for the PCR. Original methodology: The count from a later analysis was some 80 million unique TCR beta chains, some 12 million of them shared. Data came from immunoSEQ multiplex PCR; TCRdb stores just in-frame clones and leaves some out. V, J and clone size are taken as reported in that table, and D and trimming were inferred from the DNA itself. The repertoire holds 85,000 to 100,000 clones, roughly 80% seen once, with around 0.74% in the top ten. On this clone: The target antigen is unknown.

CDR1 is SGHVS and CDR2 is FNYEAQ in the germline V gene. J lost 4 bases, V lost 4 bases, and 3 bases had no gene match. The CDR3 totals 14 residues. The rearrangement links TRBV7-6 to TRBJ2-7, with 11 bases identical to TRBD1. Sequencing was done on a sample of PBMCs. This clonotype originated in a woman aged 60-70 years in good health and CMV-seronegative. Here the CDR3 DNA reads TGTGCCAGCAGCTGGGGACAGGGGGAGTACGAGCAGTACTTC. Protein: CASSWGQGEYEQYF.